Detailed here is one T cell receptor (beta chain). In this sample, this clonotype turned up many times. This receptor's antigen is unknown. Per-base qualities were not stored, and no clone one base away is much larger. This record belongs to a study of T cells after yellow fever vaccination (dated by TCRdb to about 2019). With respect to the entire study: The SMART-Seq v4 Ultra Low Input RNA kit was used to prepare libraries from fractions with low cell numbers. To follow T-cell clones before and after primary and booster YFV17D yellow fever vaccination, bulk TCR alpha and beta repertoires were sequenced over time. Two healthy male donors, one aged 18 to 30 and one aged 30 to 40 years, made up the cohort. Bulk PBMC replicates and cell subsets were isolated from blood drawn at multiple timepoints before and after both primary and secondary immunization. The full study reports these points: Most clones expanded after primary vaccination were re-detected after the booster (about 96% of CD4 and approximately 89% of CD8), suggesting broad memory maintenance. Because abundant contaminating clonotypes from the bulk population could be contained in FACS-sorted repertoires, computational filtering was required. A small fraction of clonotypes appeared in both the CD4 and CD8 compartments, likely as a result of convergent recombination. Because only a couple of donors were included in the study, the extent to which the findings can be generalized is limited. The secondary T-cell response was found to be weaker but faster than the primary response, with a peak reached on day 5 rather than on day 15.

The meaning of the sample's treatment or condition label: live attenuated yellow fever vaccine strain. Two biological replicates of bulk PBMCs were collected at each blood-draw timepoint. PBMCs were isolated from peripheral blood using a standard Ficoll-Paque protocol. RNA was extracted with TriZol from bulk PBMCs, CD4 and CD8 fractions, and dextramer-positive and dextramer-negative fractions. The sample was run on an Illumina NovaSeq 6000. TCR cDNA was made using 5'RACE template switching, a step that added a universal primer site and unique molecular identifiers. Priming of cDNA synthesis was performed from both the TCR alpha and TCR beta constant segments. Libraries were amplified in two PCR steps, with sample barcodes and sequencing adapters added in the second step. Sequencing of the libraries was done on either Illumina HiSeq 2500 (2x100 bp) or NovaSeq (2x150 bp). On the authors' methods: Reads were demultiplexed and collapsed into UMI consensus sequences with MIGEC, and V(D)J alignment was performed with MiXCR. Using edgeR on replicate PBMC samples, clonotypes were called vaccine-responding if FDR was below 0.01 and the log2 fold change was above 5 up to day 15. Bulk clonotypes were assigned CD4 or CD8 identity according to which sequenced CD4 or CD8 repertoire held them at higher abundance. The public reads were run again by TCRdb, first through fastp at Q25 and then through MiXCR, and only productive beta chains were kept. Entries are consolidated by CDR3 protein sequence, retaining the most common genes and DNA. V and J calls and clone size were set by TCRdb, not the authors. The sample contains some 400,000 distinct CDR3 sequences, 18% of them found a single time. The top ten clones comprise over 15% of the sample.

Including cysteine and phenylalanine, the CDR3 has 15 amino acids. The read is trimmed to its CDR3 DNA, 45 bases read in frame from base 1. CDR1 DFQATT and CDR2 SNEGSKA were looked up in the germline V gene (reference sequence). The germline ends are 9 bases apart after V is trimmed by 0 bases and J by 0 bases. The sample was PBMCs, taken before the yellow fever booster vaccination. The chain employs TRBV20-1 and TRBJ2-4; no D gene can be assigned with confidence. The TCR originated in a man between 18 and 35 years old who received the YFV17D yellow fever vaccine. The DNA sequence is given as TGCAGTGCTAGAGACTACAGTAGAGCCAAAAACATTCAGTACTTC. It is translated as CSARDYSRAKNIQYF.